These 9 T cell receptor beta chains were all obtained from the same sample, sequenced in a study of identical twins. Using its own MiXCR run on the 5' RACE reads, TCRdb lists one record per CDR3 protein. The sample holds roughly 290,000 distinct CDR3 sequences; 8% to 9% are singletons and the top ten take more than 2%. These records were also assigned to another study, of yellow fever vaccine responses in identical twins.

The sequenced sample consisted of memory (CD45RO+) T cells sorted from blood. These receptors originate from a woman in her late teens or twenties in good health.

This clonotype showed up just a few times. The chain couples TRBV7-9 to TRBJ2-7; no definite D call. The V end was cut by 5 bases, the J end by 4 bases, with 9 bases between. Germline V gene data show CDR1 as SEHNR and CDR2 as FQNEAQ (reference sequence). The CDR3 spans 12 residues. CDR3 in amino acids: CASSEDLYEQYF. CDR3 DNA sequence: TGTGCCAGCAGCGAAGACTTGTACGAGCAGTACTTC. The full variable domain, completed using reference TRBV7-9 and TRBJ2-7, is DTGVSQNPRHKITKRGQNVTFRCDPISEHNRLYWYRQTLGQGPEFLTYFQNEAQLEKSRLLSDRFSAERPKGSFSTLEIQRTEQGDSAMYLCASSEDLYEQYFGPGTRLTVT.

In this sample, this clonotype turned up many times. The rearrangement joins TRBV29-1 to TRBJ1-3, with D uncertain. The germline V and J ends were trimmed by 4 bases and 4 bases, with 8 bases remaining between them. The CDR3 is 12 residues long. The germline gives CDR1 SQVTM, CDR2 ANQGSEA. The DNA for the CDR3 is TGCAGCGTTGCACCACAGGGAAACACCATATATTTT. Protein product: CSVAPQGNTIYF.

This clonotype has a handful of counts. The CDR3 region is CASSENFGTSMFF. CDR3 in DNA: TGTGCCAGCAGTGAAAATTTCGGGACTAGTATGTTCTTC. The rearrangement links TRBV2 to TRBJ2-1; 8 bases line up with TRBD2. This CDR3 comprises 13 residues. Germline V gene lookup returns CDR1 SNHLY and CDR2 FYNNEI. The V gene end was trimmed by 2 bases and the J gene end by 15 bases; junction bases not matched to a gene: 9.

This clonotype has just a few counts. The rearrangement joins TRBV15 to TRBJ2-1; D gene uncertain. Germline-derived CDR1 and CDR2 are LNHNV and YYDKDF (reference sequence). The germline V and J ends were trimmed by 0 bases and 12 bases, with 9 bases remaining between them. The CDR3 consists of 12 residues. This chain's CDR3 is CATSRDPLRQFF. The CDR3 DNA is TGTGCCACCAGCAGAGACCCCCTCCGGCAGTTCTTC.

J is TRBJ1-6 and V is TRBV2, with D unclear. This CDR3 is 15 amino acids long. In germline, CDR1 is SNHLY, CDR2 FYNNEI. The germline V and J ends were trimmed by 1 base and 3 bases, with 7 bases remaining between them. This chain's CDR3 is CASSEGGIYNSPLHF. The CDR3 nucleotides are TGTGCCAGCAGTGAAGGAGGTATCTATAATTCACCCCTCCACTTT.

J is TRBJ2-7 and V is TRBV14, with D maybe TRBD2 (5 bases). Per germline, CDR1 SGHDN and CDR2 FVKESK. The ends were cut back, 2 bases at V and 4 bases at J, with 12 bases in the middle. The CDR3 covers 14 residues. In nucleotides, the CDR3 is TGTGCCAGCAGCCAACAACGAGGGTTTTACGAGCAGTACGTC. This codes for CASSQQRGFYEQYV.

This clonotype was counted ten times or more. The rearrangement uses TRBV11-2 and TRBJ2-2, with 7 bases fitting TRBD1. V shed 6 bases, J shed 1 base, and the junction held 8 bases outside the gene matches. The CDR3 contains 16 residues. Germline lookup yields CDR1 SGHAT and CDR2 FQNNGV. CDR3 residues: CASRSRQGWNTGELFF. In DNA form, the CDR3 reads TGTGCCAGCAGGTCCCGACAGGGCTGGAACACCGGGGAGCTGTTTTTT. The whole variable domain, filled in from reference TRBV11-2 and TRBJ2-2, reads EAGVAQSPRYKIIEKRQSVAFWCNPISGHATLYWYQQILGQGPKLLIQFQNNGVVDDSQLPKDRFSAERLKGVDSTLKIQPAKLEDSAVYLCASRSRQGWNTGELFFGEGSRLTVL.

This clonotype has at least ten counts. This chain joins TRBV14 and TRBJ2-7; D remains ambiguous. The CDR3 consists of 17 residues. Trimming took 2 bases from V and 3 from J, leaving 20 bases between them. CDR1 and CDR2 from the germline V gene are SGHDN and FVKESK. The CDR3 protein is CASSQSPASERVYEQYF. The CDR3 DNA is TGTGCCAGCAGCCAAAGTCCCGCTTCGGAACGAGTCTACGAGCAGTACTTC.

J is TRBJ2-5 and V is TRBV4-2, with a tentative D call TRBD2 (5 bases). Trimming removed 3 bases at V and 6 bases at J, with 11 bases between. Germline V gives CDR1 LGHNA, CDR2 YNFKEQ. The CDR3 has 13 residues. The CDR3 DNA sequence: TGTGCCAGCAGCCAGGGAGCGGAGCAGACCCAGTACTTC. It yields the protein CASSQGAEQTQYF.